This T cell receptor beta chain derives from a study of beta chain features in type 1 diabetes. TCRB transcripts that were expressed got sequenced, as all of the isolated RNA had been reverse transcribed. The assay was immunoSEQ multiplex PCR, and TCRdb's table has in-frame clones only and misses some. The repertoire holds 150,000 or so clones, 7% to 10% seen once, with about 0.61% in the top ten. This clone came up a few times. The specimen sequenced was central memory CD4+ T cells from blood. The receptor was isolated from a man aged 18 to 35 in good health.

CDR3 DNA sequence: TGTGCCAGTAGTATATTAGCGGGGGAGACAGATACGCAGTATTTT. It specifies CASSILAGETDTQYF. The V gene is TRBV19, the J gene TRBJ2-3, with TRBD2 matching over 9 bases. J lost 3 bases, V lost 2 bases, and 3 bases had no gene match. The germline CDR1 and CDR2 sequences are LNHDA and SQIVND (reference sequence). The CDR3 is 15 amino acids.